The clone carrying this TCR beta chain came up many times. The sample comes from a study of regulatory T cells in long-lasting Graves disease. This CDR3 contains 14 residues. With 3 bases clipped from V and 6 bases from J, the junction kept 3 bases outside the gene matches. The germline V gene encodes CDR1 SGHRS and CDR2 YFSETQ. The time point denotes: newly diagnosed GD, antithyroid drugs for less than 3 months. The TCR library was made from RNA that had been extracted from PBMCs in TRIzol. Investigators prepared the TCR beta libraries by applying iRepertoire HTBI primers and Arm-PCR of CDR3 regions. Using its own MiXCR run on the multiplex PCR reads, TCRdb lists one record per CDR3 protein. The data hold 400,000 to 500,000 distinct CDR3 sequences, with over 14% observed a single time. Another study also made use of these data, one on T cells in Graves' hyperthyroidism and ophthalmopathy.

Sequences were derived from peripheral blood mononuclear cells (PBMCs), sampled at new diagnosis, from a patient treated with antithyroid drugs. The chain has TRBV5-1 and TRBJ2-2, with 9 bases aligning to TRBD1. The TCR was taken from a woman in her thirties or forties with Graves disease. The CDR3 region is CASSSDRGSGELFF. For the CDR3, the DNA is TGCGCCAGCAGCTCGGACAGGGGATCCGGGGAGCTGTTTTTT.